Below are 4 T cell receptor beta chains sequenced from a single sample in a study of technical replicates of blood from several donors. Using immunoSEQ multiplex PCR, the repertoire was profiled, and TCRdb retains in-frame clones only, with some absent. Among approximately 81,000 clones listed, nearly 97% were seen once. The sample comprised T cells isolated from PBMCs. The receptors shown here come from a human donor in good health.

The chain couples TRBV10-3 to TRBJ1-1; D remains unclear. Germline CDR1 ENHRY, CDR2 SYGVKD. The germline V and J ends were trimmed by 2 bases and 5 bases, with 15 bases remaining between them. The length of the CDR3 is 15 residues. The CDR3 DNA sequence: TGTGCCATCAGTGAGGGGGAGTTGAAGTTGACTGAAGCTTTCTTT. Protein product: CAISEGELKLTEAFF.

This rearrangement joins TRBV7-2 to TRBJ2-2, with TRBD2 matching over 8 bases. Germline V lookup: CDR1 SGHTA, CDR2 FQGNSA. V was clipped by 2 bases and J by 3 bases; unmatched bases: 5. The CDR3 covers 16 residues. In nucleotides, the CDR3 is TGTGCCAGCAGCTTAAGAGCGGGAGAGTACACCGGGGAGCTGTTTTTT. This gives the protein CASSLRAGEYTGELFF.

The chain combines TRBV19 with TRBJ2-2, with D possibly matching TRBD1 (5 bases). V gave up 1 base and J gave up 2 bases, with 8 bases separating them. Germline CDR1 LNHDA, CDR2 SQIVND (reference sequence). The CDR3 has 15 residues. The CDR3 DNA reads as TGTGCCAGTAGTATAGGGGGCTTTAACACCGGGGAGCTGTTTTTT. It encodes CASSIGGFNTGELFF.

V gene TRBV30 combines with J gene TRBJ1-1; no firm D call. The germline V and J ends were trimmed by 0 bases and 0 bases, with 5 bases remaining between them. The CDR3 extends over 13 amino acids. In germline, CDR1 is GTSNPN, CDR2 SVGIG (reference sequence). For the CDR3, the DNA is TGTGCCTGGAGTGTATTTATGAACACTGAAGCTTTCTTT. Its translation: CAWSVFMNTEAFF.